These 10 T cell receptor beta chains were sequenced from one sample in a study of blood T cell repertoires in COVID-19. The table came from immunoSEQ multiplex PCR; TCRdb's copy has only in-frame clones and leaves some out. The data hold roughly 120,000 clones, with roughly four fifths observed a single time. Sequencing was done on a sample of peripheral blood. These receptors all stem from an older woman with acute or convalescent COVID-19.

The CDR3 reads CASGVSGGTDTQYF. In DNA form, the CDR3 reads TGTGCCAGCGGAGTGAGCGGGGGAACAGATACGCAGTATTTT. The gene calls are TRBV6-5 and TRBJ2-3; 8 bases align to TRBD2. V shed 8 bases, J shed 3 bases, and the junction held 7 bases outside the gene matches. This CDR3 is built from 14 residues. Germline-derived CDR1 and CDR2 are MNHEY and SVGAGI.

The rearrangement uses TRBV30 and TRBJ1-2, with 9 bases that match TRBD1. This CDR3 is 16 amino acids long. CDR1 is GTSNPN, CDR2 SVGIG, per germline (reference sequence). V lost 2 bases, J lost 4 bases, and 11 bases stayed unmatched. In DNA, the CDR3 is TGTGCCTGGAGTAAGGGACAGGGCCCTCTCGGCTATGGCTACACCTTC. As protein: CAWSKGQGPLGYGYTF.

The chain carries TRBV2 and TRBJ1-5; TRBD1 might be the D (6 bases). From germline, CDR1 is SNHLY and CDR2 FYNNEI. Trimming stripped 5 bases from V and 4 bases from J, with 21 bases between. CDR3 length equals 17 residues. CDR3 protein: CASSRGRGANGNQPQHF. CDR3 nucleotide sequence: TGTGCCAGCAGTCGAGGACGGGGGGCGAATGGTAATCAGCCCCAGCATTTT.

The CDR3 loop is CASSTREQGGQPQHF. CDR3 nucleotides: TGTGCCAGCAGCACCCGAGAACAGGGTGGTCAGCCCCAGCATTTT. This chain joins TRBV7-9 and TRBJ1-5; a possible D gene is TRBD1 (6 bases). Germline V gene data show CDR1 as SEHNR and CDR2 as FQNEAQ (reference sequence). This CDR3 spans 15 amino acids. Trimming shortened V by 5 bases and J by 6 bases, and 17 bases separated the two germline ends. Complete variable domain (other parts from reference TRBV7-9 and TRBJ1-5): DTGVSQNPRHKITKRGQNVTFRCDPISEHNRLYWYRQTLGQGPEFLTYFQNEAQLEKSRLLSDRFSAERPKGSFSTLEIQRTEQGDSAMYLCASSTREQGGQPQHFGDGTRLSIL.

The rearrangement uses TRBV5-1 and TRBJ1-5; maybe TRBD1 (6 bases). V lost 0 bases and J 4 bases, leaving 14 bases between the germline ends. Germline V CDR1 and CDR2: SGHRS, YFSETQ. This CDR3 spans 16 amino acids. The CDR3 region has the DNA TGCGCCAGCAGCTTGGGCGAAGCGGGGGCGAATCAGCCCCAGCATTTT. Translating it yields CASSLGEAGANQPQHF.

This rearrangement joins TRBV6-5 to TRBJ2-3, with D unclear. The CDR3 consists of 14 residues. CDR1 and CDR2 (germline): MNHEY, SVGAGI. Between the trimmed V and J ends, which lost 2 bases and 0 bases, there was a span of 6 bases. CDR3 loop: CASSYGRSTDTQYF. The CDR3 DNA reads as TGTGCCAGCAGTTACGGGCGAAGCACAGATACGCAGTATTTT.

This sequence joins TRBV7-6 and TRBJ2-1; 8 bases align to TRBD2. The CDR3 covers 15 residues. Germline CDR1 reads SGHVS; CDR2 reads FNYEAQ. J gave up 7 bases and V 0 bases, and 5 bases lay outside the gene matches. CDR3: CASSLARGALNEQFF. The CDR3 DNA is TGTGCCAGCAGCTTAGCGCGGGGGGCTCTTAATGAGCAGTTCTTC.

J is TRBJ1-2 and V is TRBV19; a weak D match, TRBD1 (5 bases). Looked up from germline, CDR1 is LNHDA and CDR2 is SQIVND (reference sequence). V lost 1 base to trimming and J lost 0 bases, with 9 bases between them. CDR3 size: 15 residues. The CDR3 here is CASSIGTGANYGYTF. The CDR3 nucleotides are TGTGCCAGTAGTATAGGAACAGGTGCTAACTATGGCTACACCTTC.

This clone was recorded only once. Within the sample, other DNA sequences also encode this same CDR3. V gene TRBV30 combines with J gene TRBJ1-1, with no clear D. Germline CDR1 and CDR2: GTSNPN and SVGIG (reference sequence). The CDR3 extends over 11 amino acids. The V end lost 0 bases, the J end lost 5 bases, and 4 bases lay between the germline ends. CDR3 loop: CAWSVGTEAFF. The DNA of the CDR3 is TGTGCCTGGAGTGTCGGTACTGAAGCTTTCTTT. Full variable domain (outside the CDR3, taken from reference TRBV30 and TRBJ1-1): SQTIHQWPATLVQPVGSPLSLECTVEGTSNPNLYWYRQAAGRGLQLLFYSVGIGQISSEVPQNLSASRPQDRQFILSSKKLLLSDSGFYLCAWSVGTEAFFGQGTRLTVV.

CDR3 amino acids: CASSVMAGAGPQHF. The CDR3 region has the DNA TGTGCCAGCAGCGTAATGGCGGGAGCCGGGCCCCAGCATTTT. This chain uses TRBV9 with TRBJ1-5; no firm D call. There are 14 residues in the CDR3. Trimming took off 1 base at V and 9 bases at J, with 14 bases between the two ends. Germline V gene data show CDR1 as SGDLS and CDR2 as YYNGEE.